Below are 20 T cell receptor beta chains sequenced from a single sample in a study of identical twins. Using its own MiXCR run on the 5' RACE reads, TCRdb lists one record per CDR3 protein. The sample yields roughly 350,000 distinct CDR3 sequences, 9% seen once. Sequenced material: naive T cells sorted from blood. These receptors were obtained from a woman aged 45-65 years in good health.

In this sample, this clonotype turned up a few times. The CDR3 sequence is CASSSSAGAVPGEQYF. CDR3 nucleotides: TGCGCCAGCAGCTCATCTGCGGGAGCTGTTCCGGGGGAGCAGTACTTC. The chain has TRBV5-1 and TRBJ2-7; 7 nucleotides align to TRBD2. There are 16 residues in the CDR3. With V trimmed by 3 bases and J by 7 bases, 16 bases remained unmatched. Germline CDR1 reads SGHRS; CDR2 reads YFSETQ.

The chain carries TRBV20-1 and TRBJ2-7; D is unresolved. The length of the CDR3 is 12 residues. Germline loops: CDR1 DFQATT, CDR2 SNEGSKA (reference sequence). Trimming removed 7 bases from V and 0 bases from J, with 10 bases in between. The CDR3 nucleotides read TGCAGTGTGGGCCACCTCTCCTACGAGCAGTACTTC. This sequence encodes CSVGHLSYEQYF.

The CDR3 reads CASSPRTGGNAEAFF. CDR3 in DNA: TGTGCCAGCAGCCCACGGACAGGGGGTAACGCTGAAGCTTTCTTT. The chain carries TRBV3-1 and TRBJ1-1, with TRBD1 matching over 10 bases. CDR3 length equals 15 residues. Germline V gene lookup returns CDR1 LGHDT and CDR2 YNNKEL (reference sequence). The ends lost 4 bases at V and 6 bases at J; junction bases unmatched: 8.

The chain has TRBV27 and TRBJ2-7, with D uncertain. Germline V gene sequence: CDR1 MNHEY, CDR2 SMNVEV (reference sequence). Trimming stripped 3 bases from V and 2 bases from J, with 14 bases between. This CDR3 contains 15 residues. CDR3 sequence: CASSLQPDGAYEQYF. CDR3 coding DNA: TGTGCCAGCAGTTTGCAACCGGACGGAGCCTACGAGCAGTACTTC.

This clonotype showed up many times. The chain couples TRBV5-1 to TRBJ2-3; D is unclear. This CDR3 has 14 residues. Between the trimmed V and J ends, which lost 1 base and 6 bases, there was a span of 12 bases. Germline values: CDR1 SGHRS, CDR2 YFSETQ. CDR3 amino acids: CASSLPPGPDTQYF. Here the CDR3 DNA reads TGCGCCAGCAGCTTGCCCCCCGGACCGGATACGCAGTATTTT.

The chain has TRBV5-1 and TRBJ2-2, with D perhaps matching TRBD1 (6 bases). The germline CDR1 and CDR2 sequences are SGHRS and YFSETQ. The V gene lost 3 bases and the J gene lost 6 bases, with 9 bases spanning the gap. There are 13 residues in the CDR3. This CDR3 reads CASSSYRAGELFF. CDR3 nucleotide sequence: TGCGCCAGCAGCTCCTACAGGGCCGGGGAGCTGTTTTTT.

This clonotype was seen many times. V is TRBV29-1 and J is TRBJ2-1, with 7 bases that match TRBD2. CDR1 and CDR2 (germline): SQVTM, ANQGSEA. The CDR3 is 20 amino acids. The ends lost 7 bases at V and 1 base at J; junction bases unmatched: 25. CDR3 protein: CSAGPGGRERGSGSYNEQFF. CDR3 bases: TGCAGCGCTGGCCCGGGTGGGCGGGAGAGAGGTAGTGGTTCCTACAATGAGCAGTTCTTC.

This clonotype was counted a few times. The rearrangement links TRBV7-8 to TRBJ2-3; 11 bases map to TRBD2. This CDR3 has 20 amino acids. In germline, CDR1 is SGHVS, CDR2 FQNEAQ. The J segment lost 4 bases and the V segment lost 1 base, leaving 16 bases of the junction unmatched. CDR3 in DNA: TGTGCCAGCAGCTTAGGTGGAGTAGCGGGAGGGCCAAATAGGCCAGATACGCAGTATTTT. Translating it yields CASSLGGVAGGPNRPDTQYF.

This chain joins TRBV7-9 and TRBJ2-3; D is uncertain. V dropped 1 base and J dropped 0 bases, with 14 bases sitting between them. Per germline, CDR1 SEHNR and CDR2 FQNEAQ (reference sequence). CDR3 length: 17 residues. CDR3 DNA sequence: TGTGCCAGCAGCTTAGACGATCCTTTCAAGAGCACAGATACGCAGTATTTT. The encoded protein is CASSLDDPFKSTDTQYF. Full variable domain (missing parts from reference TRBV7-9 and TRBJ2-3): DTGVSQNPRHKITKRGQNVTFRCDPISEHNRLYWYRQTLGQGPEFLTYFQNEAQLEKSRLLSDRFSAERPKGSFSTLEIQRTEQGDSAMYLCASSLDDPFKSTDTQYFGPGTRLTVL.

This clonotype was seen many times. The V gene is TRBV2, the J gene TRBJ1-1; 8 bases line up with TRBD1. The CDR3 loop spans 15 amino acids. The V segment lost 1 base and the J segment 2 bases; nucleotides outside the gene matches: 3. Germline-derived CDR1 and CDR2 are SNHLY and FYNNEI. The CDR3 sequence: CASSEGTGRNTEAFF. The CDR3 DNA reads TGTGCCAGCAGTGAAGGGACAGGGAGAAACACTGAAGCTTTCTTT.

The chain couples TRBV6-5 to TRBJ2-1; TRBD2 aligns across 10 bases. Losses at the gene ends were 2 bases for V and 8 bases for J; bases not matched to a gene: 12. Germline V gene sequence: CDR1 MNHEY, CDR2 SVGAGI. The CDR3 contains 17 residues. DNA for the CDR3: TGTGCCAGCAGTTACAGACGTCTAGCGGGAGCGATAGATGAGCAGTTCTTC. Its protein product is CASSYRRLAGAIDEQFF.

This clonotype was seen a handful of times. V and J are TRBV5-1 and TRBJ2-1; D is ambiguous. V was shortened by 2 bases and J by 6 bases, with 12 bases between the two germline ends. Germline V lookup: CDR1 SGHRS, CDR2 YFSETQ. The CDR3 contains 14 residues. The CDR3 region has the DNA TGCGCCAGCAGCTTAGAGGACGCAGCCAATGAGCAGTTCTTC. Protein sequence: CASSLEDAANEQFF.

This clonotype was counted many times. The J gene is TRBJ2-2, the V gene TRBV20-1; 7 nucleotides agree with TRBD1. With 0 bases clipped from V and 5 bases from J, the junction kept 6 bases outside the gene matches. Germline V gives CDR1 DFQATT, CDR2 SNEGSKA (reference sequence). CDR3 size: 15 residues. The CDR3 DNA is TGCAGTGCTAGAGATGGGACAGAGATAACCGGGGAGCTGTTTTTT. It codes for CSARDGTEITGELFF.

The chain joins TRBV12-3 or TRBV12-4 to TRBJ2-3; TRBD2 matches 14 bases. The trim removed 8 bases at V and 4 bases at J, leaving 5 bases unmatched. The CDR3 covers 15 residues. The CDR3 DNA is TGTGCCAGCGGGGGGGGACTAGCGGGAGCAGATACGCAGTATTTT. Amino acids: CASGGGLAGADTQYF.

The V call is TRBV9, the J call TRBJ2-7; the match to TRBD2 covers 13 bases. CDR1 and CDR2 from the germline V gene are SGDLS and YYNGEE. The CDR3 loop spans 17 amino acids. V lost 0 bases and J lost 5; bases outside the gene matches: 8. CDR3 bases: TGTGCCAGCAGCGTAGGGGGACTAGCGGGGTCTCCCCACGAGCAGTACTTC. It codes for CASSVGGLAGSPHEQYF.

The sample holds a few counts of this clonotype. The chain joins TRBV11-3 to TRBJ2-7; unclear D gene. CDR3 size: 13 residues. CDR1 and CDR2 (germline): SGHNT, YENEEA. Trimming left V 2 bases short and J 3 bases short, with 8 bases between. The CDR3 is CASSLSWSYEQYF. The CDR3 DNA sequence: TGTGCCAGCAGCTTAAGTTGGAGCTACGAGCAGTACTTC.

This sequence joins TRBV20-1 and TRBJ2-2; D gene ambiguous. The CDR3 spans 14 residues. Germline loops: CDR1 DFQATT, CDR2 SNEGSKA (reference sequence). The V and J ends lost 6 bases and 1 base respectively, with 12 bases between them. The CDR3 coding sequence is TGCAGTGCCTGTGACACACGGAACACCGGGGAGCTGTTTTTT. Its protein is CSACDTRNTGELFF.

This clonotype was recorded a few times. The V call is TRBV7-9, the J call TRBJ2-2; 12 nucleotides align to TRBD2. Germline loops: CDR1 SEHNR, CDR2 FQNEAQ (reference sequence). With 4 bases clipped from V and 4 bases from J, the junction kept 10 bases outside the gene matches. There are 18 residues in the CDR3. The CDR3: CASSWPGLAGSLTGELFF. CDR3 sequence (DNA): TGTGCCAGCAGCTGGCCCGGACTAGCGGGATCCCTCACCGGGGAGCTGTTTTTT.

V gene TRBV4-1 combines with J gene TRBJ1-1; D not resolved. The CDR3 is made up of 14 amino acids. Germline-derived CDR1 and CDR2 are MGHRA and YSYEKL. V gave up 1 base and J gave up 1 base, with 7 bases separating them. CDR3 sequence reads: CASSQVPRNTEAFF. The DNA of the CDR3 is TGCGCCAGCAGCCAAGTCCCACGGAACACTGAAGCTTTCTTT.

This clonotype showed up just a few times. The chain is built from TRBV20-1 and TRBJ2-1, with TRBD2 matching over 8 bases. This CDR3 comprises 19 residues. CDR1 is DFQATT, CDR2 SNEGSKA, per germline (reference sequence). J lost 6 bases, V lost 0 bases, and 19 bases had no gene match. This CDR3 is CSARDHRAGVSSRTNEQFF. The CDR3 bases are TGCAGTGCTAGAGATCATAGAGCGGGAGTCAGTAGTCGAACCAATGAGCAGTTCTTC.